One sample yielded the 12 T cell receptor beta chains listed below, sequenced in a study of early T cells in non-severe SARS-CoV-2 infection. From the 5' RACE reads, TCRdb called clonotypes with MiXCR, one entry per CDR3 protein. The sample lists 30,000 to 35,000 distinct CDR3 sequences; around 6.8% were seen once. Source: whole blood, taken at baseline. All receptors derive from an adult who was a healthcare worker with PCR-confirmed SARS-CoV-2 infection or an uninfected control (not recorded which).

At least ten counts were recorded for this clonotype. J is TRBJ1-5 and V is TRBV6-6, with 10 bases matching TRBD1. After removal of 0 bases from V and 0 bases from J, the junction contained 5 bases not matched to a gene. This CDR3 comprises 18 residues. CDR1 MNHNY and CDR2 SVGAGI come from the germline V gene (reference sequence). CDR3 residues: CASSYSGQGFFSNQPQHF. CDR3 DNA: TGTGCCAGCAGTTACTCGGGACAGGGGTTTTTTAGCAATCAGCCCCAGCATTTT.

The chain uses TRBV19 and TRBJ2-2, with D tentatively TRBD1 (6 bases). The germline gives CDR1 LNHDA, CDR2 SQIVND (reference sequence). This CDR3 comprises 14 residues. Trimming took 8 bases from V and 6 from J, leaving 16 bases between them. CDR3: CASSGTNHPGELFF. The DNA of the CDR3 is TGTGCCAGTTCCGGGACAAACCACCCCGGGGAGCTGTTTTTT.

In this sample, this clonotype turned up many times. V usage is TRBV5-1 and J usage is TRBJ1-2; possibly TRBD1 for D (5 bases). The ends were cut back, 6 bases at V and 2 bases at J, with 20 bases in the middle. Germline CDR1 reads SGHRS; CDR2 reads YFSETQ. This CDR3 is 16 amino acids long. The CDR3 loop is CASMRDGPMGNYGYTF. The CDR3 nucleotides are TGCGCCAGCATGAGGGACGGACCGATGGGAAACTATGGCTACACCTTC.

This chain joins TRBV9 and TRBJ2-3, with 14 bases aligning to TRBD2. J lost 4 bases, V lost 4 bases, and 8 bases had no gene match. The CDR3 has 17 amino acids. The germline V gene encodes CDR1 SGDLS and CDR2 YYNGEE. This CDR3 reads CASSKLGLAGVADTQYF. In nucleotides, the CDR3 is TGTGCCAGCAGCAAACTGGGACTAGCGGGAGTAGCAGATACGCAGTATTTT.

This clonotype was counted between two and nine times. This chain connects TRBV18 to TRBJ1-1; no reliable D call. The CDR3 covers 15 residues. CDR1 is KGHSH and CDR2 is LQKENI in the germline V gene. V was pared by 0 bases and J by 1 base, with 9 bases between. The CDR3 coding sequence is TGTGCCAGCTCACCACCGAGTGTCCAGAACACTGAAGCTTTCTTT. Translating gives CASSPPSVQNTEAFF.

This CDR3 is CASSLRTGGGDTQYF. Here the CDR3 DNA reads TGTGCCAGCAGCCTCCGGACAGGGGGCGGAGATACGCAGTATTTT. This chain joins TRBV6-5 and TRBJ2-3; 11 bases match TRBD1. The CDR3 is 15 amino acids. Trimming cost V 6 bases and J 5 bases; bases outside gene matches: 7. Germline values: CDR1 MNHEY, CDR2 SVGAGI.

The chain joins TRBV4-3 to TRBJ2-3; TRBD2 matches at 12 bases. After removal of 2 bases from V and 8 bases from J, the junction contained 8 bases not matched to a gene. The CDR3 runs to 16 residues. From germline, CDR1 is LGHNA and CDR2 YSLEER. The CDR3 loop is CASSQSLAGGPGTQYF. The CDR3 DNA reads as TGCGCCAGCAGCCAATCACTAGCGGGAGGACCGGGTACGCAGTATTTT.

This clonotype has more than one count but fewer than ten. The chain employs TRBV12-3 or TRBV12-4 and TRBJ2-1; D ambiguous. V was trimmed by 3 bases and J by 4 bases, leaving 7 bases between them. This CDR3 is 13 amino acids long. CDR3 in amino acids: CASSFARYNEQFF. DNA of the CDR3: TGTGCCAGCAGTTTCGCCAGGTACAATGAGCAGTTCTTC.

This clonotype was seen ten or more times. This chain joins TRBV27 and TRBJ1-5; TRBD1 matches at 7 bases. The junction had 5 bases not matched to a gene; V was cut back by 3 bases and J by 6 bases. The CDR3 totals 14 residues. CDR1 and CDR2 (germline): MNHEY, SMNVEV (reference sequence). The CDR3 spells CASSFGSGGQPQHF. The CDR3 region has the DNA TGTGCCAGCAGTTTCGGGTCAGGGGGTCAGCCCCAGCATTTT.

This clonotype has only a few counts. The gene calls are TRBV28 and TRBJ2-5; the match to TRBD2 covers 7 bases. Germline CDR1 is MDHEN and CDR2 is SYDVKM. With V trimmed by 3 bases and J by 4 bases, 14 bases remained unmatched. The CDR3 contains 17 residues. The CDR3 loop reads CASSLVVWRETVETQYF. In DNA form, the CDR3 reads TGTGCCAGCAGTTTGGTTGTGTGGCGGGAGACTGTAGAGACCCAGTACTTC.

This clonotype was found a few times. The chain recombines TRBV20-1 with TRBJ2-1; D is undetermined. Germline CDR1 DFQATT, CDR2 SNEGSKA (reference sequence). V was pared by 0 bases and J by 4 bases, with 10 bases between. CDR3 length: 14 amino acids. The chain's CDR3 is CSARDETAYNEQFF. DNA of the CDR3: TGCAGTGCTAGAGATGAGACTGCATACAATGAGCAGTTCTTC.

CDR3 coding DNA: TGTGCCAGCAGTCAGACAAATGGGCAGCCCCAGCATTTT. This encodes CASSQTNGQPQHF. This chain joins TRBV28 and TRBJ1-5, with D unclear. This CDR3 has 13 amino acids. V was trimmed by 5 bases and J by 7 bases, leaving 12 bases between them. The germline V gene has CDR1 MDHEN and CDR2 SYDVKM. Based on the CDR3 plus reference TRBV28 and TRBJ1-5, the full variable domain is DVKVTQSSRYLVKRTGEKVFLECVQDMDHENMFWYRQDPGLGLRLIYFSYDVKMKEKGDIPEGYSVSREKKERFSLILESASTNQTSMYLCASSQTNGQPQHFGDGTRLSIL.